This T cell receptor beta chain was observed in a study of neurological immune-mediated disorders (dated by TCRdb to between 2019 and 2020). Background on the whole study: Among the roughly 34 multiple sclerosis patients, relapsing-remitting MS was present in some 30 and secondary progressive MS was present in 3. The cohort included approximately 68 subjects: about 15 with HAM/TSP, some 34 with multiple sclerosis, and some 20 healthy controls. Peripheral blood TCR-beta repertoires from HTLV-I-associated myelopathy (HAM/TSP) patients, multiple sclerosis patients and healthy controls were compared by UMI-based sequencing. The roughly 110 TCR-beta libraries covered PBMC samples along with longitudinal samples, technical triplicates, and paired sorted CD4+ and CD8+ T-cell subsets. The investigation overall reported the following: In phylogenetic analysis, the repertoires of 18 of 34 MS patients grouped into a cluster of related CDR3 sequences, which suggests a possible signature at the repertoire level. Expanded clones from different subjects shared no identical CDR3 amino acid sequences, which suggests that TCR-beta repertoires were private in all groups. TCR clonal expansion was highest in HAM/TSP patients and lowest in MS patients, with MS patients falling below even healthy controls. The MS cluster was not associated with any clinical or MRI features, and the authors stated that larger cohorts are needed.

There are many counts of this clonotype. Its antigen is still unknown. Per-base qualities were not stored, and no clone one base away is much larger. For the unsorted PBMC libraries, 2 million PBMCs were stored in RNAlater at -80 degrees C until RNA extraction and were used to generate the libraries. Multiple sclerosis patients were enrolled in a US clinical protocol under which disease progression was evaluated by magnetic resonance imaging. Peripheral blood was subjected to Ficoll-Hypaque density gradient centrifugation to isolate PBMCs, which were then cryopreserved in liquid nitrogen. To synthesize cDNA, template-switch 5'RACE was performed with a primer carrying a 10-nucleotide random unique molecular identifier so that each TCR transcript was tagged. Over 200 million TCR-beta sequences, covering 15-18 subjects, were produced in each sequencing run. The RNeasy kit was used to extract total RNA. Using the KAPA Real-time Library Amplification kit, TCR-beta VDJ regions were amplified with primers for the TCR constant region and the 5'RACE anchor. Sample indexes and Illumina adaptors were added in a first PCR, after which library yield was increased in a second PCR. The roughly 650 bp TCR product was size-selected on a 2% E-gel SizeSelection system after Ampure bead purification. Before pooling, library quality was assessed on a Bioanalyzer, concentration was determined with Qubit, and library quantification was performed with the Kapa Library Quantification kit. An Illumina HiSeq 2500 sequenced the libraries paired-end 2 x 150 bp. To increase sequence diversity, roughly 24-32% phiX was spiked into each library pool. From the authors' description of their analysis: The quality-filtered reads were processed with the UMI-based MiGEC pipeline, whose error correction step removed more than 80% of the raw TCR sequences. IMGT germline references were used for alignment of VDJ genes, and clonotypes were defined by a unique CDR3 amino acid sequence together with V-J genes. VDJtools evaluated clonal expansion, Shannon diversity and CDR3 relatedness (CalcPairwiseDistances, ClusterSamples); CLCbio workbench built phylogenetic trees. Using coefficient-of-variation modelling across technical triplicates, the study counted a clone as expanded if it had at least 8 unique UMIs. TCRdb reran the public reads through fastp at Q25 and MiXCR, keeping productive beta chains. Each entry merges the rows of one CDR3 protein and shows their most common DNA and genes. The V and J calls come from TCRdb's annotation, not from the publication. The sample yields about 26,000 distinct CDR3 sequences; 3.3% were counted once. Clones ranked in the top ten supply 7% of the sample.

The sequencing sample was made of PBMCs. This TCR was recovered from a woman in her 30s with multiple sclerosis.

Here the CDR3 is given as CASSGRGPSSGANVLTF. Read as DNA, the sequence is TGTGCCAGCAGCGGGCGGGGGCCCTCCTCTGGGGCCAACGTCCTGACTTTC. The V gene is TRBV7-9 and the J gene is TRBJ2-6; TRBD2 is a possible D gene, resting on 7 matching bases. Taken from cysteine to phenylalanine, the CDR3 has 17 residues. Only CDR3 DNA is held: 51 bases, read in frame from base 1. CDR1 is given as SEHNR and CDR2 as FQNEAQ, both from the germline V gene (reference sequence). V is pared back by 5 bases and J by 0 bases, with 14 bases lying between the germline termini.